This paragraph reports one TCR beta chain. As handled by the study authors: Scientists estimated how many nucleated cells there were by amplifying reference gene primers. Profiled with immunoSEQ multiplex PCR; TCRdb holds only in-frame clones, not every one. That table is the source of V, J and clone size, and D and trimming were worked out from the DNA. Here the sample spans around 200,000 clones, 86% being singletons. These data belong to a study of blood T cell repertoires in COVID-19. Overall study context: Donors in the United States, Italy and Spain gave samples during acute or convalescent COVID-19.

From germline, CDR1 is SNHLY and CDR2 FYNNEI. J was trimmed by 9 bases and V by 4 bases; bases with no gene match: 9. CDR3 size: 15 residues. V gene TRBV2 combines with J gene TRBJ2-1; 10 bases align to TRBD2. The sequence was collected from a woman in her 50s with acute or convalescent COVID-19. Material: peripheral blood. CDR3 sequence: CASSALAGGPGEQFF. DNA for the CDR3: TGTGCCAGCAGTGCCTTAGCGGGAGGCCCAGGTGAGCAGTTCTTC.